One sample yielded the 32 T cell receptor beta chains listed below, sequenced in a study of beta chain features in type 1 diabetes. Study-wide findings and caveats: Shorter TCRB CDR3s, moderately but significantly so, were found in Type 1 diabetes patients in all four CD4+ subsets.

The investigators reverse transcribed all of the isolated RNA, so they sequenced expressed TCRB transcripts. Assay: immunoSEQ multiplex PCR; the TCRdb copy retains only in-frame clones and omits some. The profile shows about 370,000 clones, around a tenth of them singletons. Their antigens are not known. Material for sequencing was central memory CD4+ T cells from blood. The source is a man aged 30 to 45 with type 1 diabetes.

This clone has only a few counts. V is TRBV5-5 and J is TRBJ1-5, with D perhaps matching TRBD1 (6 bases). Germline lookup yields CDR1 SGHKS and CDR2 YYEKEE (reference sequence). The CDR3 is 16 residues long. Trimming cost V 1 base and J 0 bases, with 11 bases left between them. DNA for the CDR3: TGTGCCAGCAGCTTGCGGGGACATTATAGCAATCAGCCCCAGCATTTT. It encodes CASSLRGHYSNQPQHF.

This clone was seen a few times. Within the sample, other DNA sequences also encode this same CDR3. The chain employs TRBV6-5 and TRBJ1-1; 10 nucleotides line up with TRBD1. There are 13 residues in the CDR3. Germline V CDR1 and CDR2: MNHEY, SVGAGI. V was clipped by 2 bases and J by 8 bases; unmatched bases: 2. The CDR3 reads CASSYRDRGEAFF. The CDR3, as DNA: TGTGCCAGCAGTTACCGGGACAGGGGAGAAGCTTTCTTT.

This clone was detected only a few times. V is TRBV10-3 and J is TRBJ1-5; D might be TRBD1 (5 bases). V dropped 0 bases and J dropped 6 bases, with 12 bases sitting between them. The CDR3 runs 15 residues. CDR1 and CDR2 from the germline V gene are ENHRY and SYGVKD. For the CDR3, the DNA is TGTGCCATCAGTGAGTCGAGGTTGGGGCCTCAGCCCCAGCATTTT. This sequence encodes CAISESRLGPQPQHF.

The chain carries TRBV11-3 and TRBJ2-2; D not resolved. Trimming left V 4 bases short and J 10 bases short, with 16 bases between. Germline V gene sequence: CDR1 SGHNT, CDR2 YENEEA. The CDR3 contains 14 residues. The CDR3 protein is CASSSVASNLELFF. CDR3 bases: TGTGCCAGCAGCTCGGTGGCTAGTAATCTGGAGCTGTTTTTT. Full variable domain (outside the CDR3, taken from reference TRBV11-3 and TRBJ2-2): EAGVVQSPRYKIIEKKQPVAFWCNPISGHNTLYWYLQNLGQGPELLIRYENEEAVDDSQLPKDRFSAERLKGVDSTLKIQPAELGDSAVYLCASSSVASNLELFFGEGSRLTVL.

This clone has a count of ten or more. J is TRBJ1-4 and V is TRBV7-9, with D uncertain. Germline loops: CDR1 SEHNR, CDR2 FQNEAQ (reference sequence). This CDR3 spans 16 amino acids. Trimming took 1 base from V and 0 from J, leaving 9 bases between them. CDR3 DNA sequence: TGTGCCAGCAGCTTAGGGTCAGCCCCAACTAATGAAAAACTGTTTTTT. Its translation is CASSLGSAPTNEKLFF.

The genes are TRBV7-2 and TRBJ2-7; D is possibly TRBD2 (6 bases). The CDR3 is 14 residues long. The germline V and J ends were trimmed by 0 bases and 5 bases, with 11 bases remaining between them. Germline CDR1 and CDR2: SGHTA and FQGNSA. DNA of the CDR3: TGTGCCAGCAGCTTAGCGAGGGGCGGGGACGAGCAGTACTTC. It codes for CASSLARGGDEQYF.

This clone has only a few counts. The rearrangement links TRBV6-1 to TRBJ2-2; tentative D call: TRBD1 (6 bases). The germline V gene has CDR1 MNHNS and CDR2 SASEGT. The CDR3 consists of 14 residues. V lost 2 bases and J lost 9, with 13 bases in between. The CDR3 loop reads CASSEMVGQWELFF. In nucleotides, the CDR3 is TGTGCCAGCAGTGAAATGGTAGGACAGTGGGAGCTGTTTTTT.

V and J are TRBV28 and TRBJ2-2; D is unclear. In germline, CDR1 is MDHEN, CDR2 SYDVKM. There are 12 residues in the CDR3. V was cut by 7 bases and J by 5 bases, with 8 bases left in between. Here the CDR3 DNA reads TGTGCCAGCACTAGGTATACCGGGGAGCTGTTTTTT. Translation: CASTRYTGELFF.

This clone was counted between two and nine times. This chain connects TRBV7-2 to TRBJ1-1; 7 bases are shared with TRBD1. The germline V gene encodes CDR1 SGHTA and CDR2 FQGNSA. Unmatched junction bases numbered 8, after V lost 1 base and J lost 0 bases. This CDR3 has 17 amino acids. The CDR3 DNA follows: TGTGCCAGCAGCTTAGTCGGGCCGACAGGGATGAACACTGAAGCTTTCTTT. It translates to CASSLVGPTGMNTEAFF.

There are a few counts of this clone. CDR3 in DNA: TGTGCCAGCAGCTTGTCCATACAAGAGACCCAGTACTTC. Translating gives CASSLSIQETQYF. The chain joins TRBV11-2 to TRBJ2-5; no definite D call. Germline V gene lookup returns CDR1 SGHAT and CDR2 FQNNGV. V was shortened by 3 bases and J by 2 bases, with 7 bases between the two germline ends. CDR3 length: 13 residues.

A few counts support this clone. The genes are TRBV29-1 and TRBJ2-5; D gene uncertain. CDR1 is SQVTM and CDR2 is ANQGSEA in the germline V gene. CDR3 length: 14 amino acids. Trimming pared 6 bases from V and 2 bases from J, leaving 16 bases between. The CDR3 protein is CSVRIRTQQETQYF. The CDR3, as DNA: TGCAGCGTCAGAATTCGGACGCAGCAAGAGACCCAGTACTTC.

The chain has TRBV6-5 and TRBJ2-5; the match to TRBD1 covers 8 bases. V shed 4 bases and J 5 bases; nucleotides not matched to a gene: 3. Per the germline V gene, CDR1 is MNHEY and CDR2 is SVGAGI. The CDR3 spans 13 residues. CDR3 DNA: TGTGCCAGCAGTTGGACAGGGATGGAGACCCAGTACTTC. Translation gives CASSWTGMETQYF.

In this sample, this clone turned up a few times. J is TRBJ1-1 and V is TRBV6-5, with D perhaps TRBD1 (5 bases). Germline-derived CDR1 and CDR2 are MNHEY and SVGAGI. The CDR3 sequence is 16 residues long. Trimming took 2 bases from V and 3 from J, leaving 16 bases between them. This CDR3 is CASSYLNGIGDTEAFF. Here the CDR3 DNA reads TGTGCCAGCAGTTACCTCAATGGGATAGGGGACACTGAAGCTTTCTTT.

In this sample, this clone turned up a few times. The chain joins TRBV7-2 to TRBJ1-1; unclear D gene. Trimming left V 2 bases short and J 8 bases short, with 9 bases between. The CDR3 sequence is 12 residues long. Germline CDR1 SGHTA, CDR2 FQGNSA. The CDR3 region is CASSLIFREAFF. Here the CDR3 DNA reads TGTGCCAGCAGCTTAATATTCAGGGAAGCTTTCTTT.

The chain joins TRBV28 to TRBJ1-2; tentative D call: TRBD1 (5 bases). CDR3 size: 15 residues. Trimming pared 4 bases from V and 7 bases from J, leaving 19 bases between. Germline CDR1 MDHEN, CDR2 SYDVKM. CDR3 DNA sequence: TGTGCCAGCAGTTCCGCCGGGGGAGAACTAAGTGGCTACACCTTC. Amino acids: CASSSAGGELSGYTF.

This clone has ten or more counts. The chain combines TRBV7-2 with TRBJ2-3, with TRBD2 matching over 7 bases. Germline-derived CDR1 and CDR2 are SGHTA and FQGNSA. Unmatched junction bases numbered 5, after V lost 5 bases and J lost 6 bases. The CDR3 has 13 amino acids. The CDR3 reads CASSISLADTQYF. The CDR3 region has the DNA TGTGCCAGCAGCATCTCACTAGCGGATACGCAGTATTTT.

This chain connects TRBV5-4 to TRBJ2-6; D assignment may be TRBD1 or TRBD2 (5 bases each). V gave up 4 bases and J gave up 1 base, with 18 bases separating them. The CDR3 has 18 amino acids. Germline-derived CDR1 and CDR2 are SGHNT and YYREEE (reference sequence). CDR3 nucleotides: TGTGCCAGCAGCGCCCGGGACGCAGGATTTTCTGGGGCCAACGTCCTGACTTTC. Encoded protein: CASSARDAGFSGANVLTF.

This clone was observed a handful of times. The rearrangement links TRBV20-1 to TRBJ2-5, with D uncertain. TRBJ2-7 matches the DNA end more closely, so the J call is doubtful. This CDR3 comprises 11 residues. Germline V gives CDR1 DFQATT, CDR2 SNEGSKA (reference sequence). The DNA of the CDR3 is TGCAGTGCTTATTACCGGGCCGAGCAGTACTTC. This sequence encodes CSAYYRAEQYF.

This clone was recorded a few times. This chain links TRBV6-6 with TRBJ2-1, with 10 positions matching TRBD1. Germline CDR1 and CDR2: MNHNY and SVGAGI (reference sequence). The CDR3 extends over 16 amino acids. The trim removed 6 bases at V and 8 bases at J, leaving 13 bases unmatched. In DNA, the CDR3 is TGTGCCAGCAGGGGGAGGACAGGGGGTCGAGTTGATGAGCAGTTCTTC. As protein: CASRGRTGGRVDEQFF.

This clone was detected ten times or more. The chain recombines TRBV4-1 with TRBJ2-3, with D tentatively TRBD1 (6 bases). Trimming removed 4 bases at V and 3 bases at J, with 14 bases between. This CDR3 has 15 residues. Germline loops: CDR1 MGHRA, CDR2 YSYEKL. The chain's CDR3 is CASSPSPQGTDTQYF. For the CDR3, the DNA is TGCGCCAGCAGCCCCTCCCCGCAGGGGACAGATACGCAGTATTTT.

The sample holds many counts of this clone. The rearrangement uses TRBV10-3 and TRBJ1-4; 12 bases agree with TRBD1. Losses at the gene ends were 10 bases for V and 7 bases for J; bases not matched to a gene: 7. CDR3 length: 14 residues. The germline gives CDR1 ENHRY, CDR2 SYGVKD. CDR3 sequence: CATGDRGQGEKLFF. CDR3 in DNA: TGTGCCACCGGGGACAGGGGGCAGGGTGAAAAACTGTTTTTT.

CDR3 in amino acids: CASSLQGATYEQYF. As DNA, the CDR3 is TGTGCCAGCAGTTTACAGGGGGCGACCTACGAGCAGTACTTC. V is TRBV27 and J is TRBJ2-7; 8 positions agree with TRBD1. Germline CDR1 and CDR2: MNHEY and SMNVEV (reference sequence). The J segment lost 2 bases and the V segment lost 2 bases, leaving 2 bases of the junction unmatched. There are 14 residues in the CDR3.

This clone has a count of ten or more. V and J are TRBV7-2 and TRBJ2-7; the D gene could be TRBD1 or TRBD2 (5 bases each). Looked up from germline, CDR1 is SGHTA and CDR2 is FQGNSA. CDR3 size: 14 residues. The germline V and J ends were trimmed by 1 base and 1 base, with 8 bases remaining between them. The CDR3 reads CASSLGDGSYEQYF. The CDR3 DNA reads as TGTGCCAGCAGCTTAGGGGACGGTTCCTACGAGCAGTACTTC.

This clone has at least ten counts. Other DNA sequences in this sample translate to the same CDR3. The chain joins TRBV7-9 to TRBJ1-5; unclear D gene. V lost 5 bases, J lost 6 bases, and 8 bases lay in between. The CDR3 extends over 12 amino acids. Germline V CDR1 and CDR2: SEHNR, FQNEAQ (reference sequence). The CDR3 spells CASSPPGQPQHF. In DNA, the CDR3 is TGTGCCAGCAGCCCCCCCGGTCAGCCCCAGCATTTT.

The rearrangement uses TRBV19 and TRBJ2-7, with 11 nucleotides matching TRBD1. Germline trimming cut 8 bases from V and 2 bases from J; bases unmatched to any gene: 5. CDR3 length: 14 amino acids. Germline loops: CDR1 LNHDA, CDR2 SQIVND (reference sequence). This CDR3 reads CASRGTGGAYEQYF. The CDR3 DNA sequence: TGTGCCAGTCGGGGGACAGGGGGTGCCTACGAGCAGTACTTC.

This clone was detected many times. This CDR3 reads CATMDGGNQPQHF. DNA for the CDR3: TGTGCCACCATGGACGGGGGTAATCAGCCCCAGCATTTT. J is TRBJ1-5 and V is TRBV10-3, with D perhaps TRBD1 (5 bases). The length of the CDR3 is 13 residues. From germline, CDR1 is ENHRY and CDR2 SYGVKD. V was cut by 10 bases and J by 4 bases, with 14 bases left in between.

The chain couples TRBV7-9 to TRBJ2-5; 10 nucleotides line up with TRBD1. The CDR3 is 16 amino acids. Germline values: CDR1 SEHNR, CDR2 FQNEAQ (reference sequence). V was clipped by 7 bases and J by 5 bases; unmatched bases: 13. CDR3 nucleotide sequence: TGTGCCAGCAACCGGGACAGGGGAATTGGGACCGAGACCCAGTACTTC. Amino acid sequence: CASNRDRGIGTETQYF. Full variable domain (missing parts from reference TRBV7-9 and TRBJ2-5): DTGVSQNPRHKITKRGQNVTFRCDPISEHNRLYWYRQTLGQGPEFLTYFQNEAQLEKSRLLSDRFSAERPKGSFSTLEIQRTEQGDSAMYLCASNRDRGIGTETQYFGPGTRLLVL.

This clone was observed a few times. The chain has TRBV27 and TRBJ2-7; 7 bases agree with TRBD2. The germline V gene encodes CDR1 MNHEY and CDR2 SMNVEV (reference sequence). CDR3 size: 16 residues. The trim removed 3 bases at V and 3 bases at J, leaving 11 bases unmatched. The CDR3: CASSFGLAGEGYEQYF. Written as DNA, the CDR3 is TGTGCCAGCAGTTTCGGTCTGGCGGGAGAAGGCTACGAGCAGTACTTC.

This clone came up a few times. The chain is built from TRBV7-2 and TRBJ1-4; possible D gene TRBD1, 6 bases. Germline V gene data show CDR1 as SGHTA and CDR2 as FQGNSA. V lost 3 bases and J 2 bases, leaving 7 bases between the germline ends. This CDR3 comprises 14 residues. The CDR3 loop reads CASSFTGTNEKLFF. The CDR3 bases are TGTGCCAGCAGCTTCACAGGGACTAATGAAAAACTGTTTTTT.

Many counts were recorded for this clone. The chain couples TRBV5-4 to TRBJ2-7, with D unresolved. Germline assignment: CDR1 SGHNT and CDR2 YYREEE (reference sequence). With 4 bases removed from V and 0 bases from J, the gap between germline ends came to 8 bases. This CDR3 is built from 13 residues. CDR3 residues: CASSQPGSYEQYF. The CDR3 DNA sequence: TGTGCCAGCAGCCAGCCGGGCTCCTACGAGCAGTACTTC.

This clone has a handful of counts. The chain has TRBV2 and TRBJ2-5; D is uncertain. CDR3 length: 13 amino acids. Germline V gene lookup returns CDR1 SNHLY and CDR2 FYNNEI. Trimming pared 7 bases from V and 4 bases from J, leaving 13 bases between. The CDR3 protein is CASTNGVVETQYF. The CDR3 DNA reads as TGTGCCAGCACAAATGGGGTAGTAGAGACCCAGTACTTC.

Worth noting for this clone: Other DNA sequences in this specimen translate into the identical CDR3. J is TRBJ2-3 and V is TRBV5-1; 8 bases fit TRBD2. V was clipped by 0 bases and J by 6 bases; unmatched bases: 6. This CDR3 is built from 15 residues. Germline values: CDR1 SGHRS, CDR2 YFSETQ. Here the CDR3 DNA reads TGCGCCAGCAGCTTGGGGCCGGGACTAGGGGATACGCAGTATTTT. This encodes CASSLGPGLGDTQYF. The full variable domain, rest sourced from reference TRBV5-1 and TRBJ2-3, is KAGVTQTPRYLIKTRGQQVTLSCSPISGHRSVSWYQQTPGQGLQFLFEYFSETQRNKGNFPGRFSGRQFSNSRSEMNVSTLELGDSALYLCASSLGPGLGDTQYFGPGTRLTVL.